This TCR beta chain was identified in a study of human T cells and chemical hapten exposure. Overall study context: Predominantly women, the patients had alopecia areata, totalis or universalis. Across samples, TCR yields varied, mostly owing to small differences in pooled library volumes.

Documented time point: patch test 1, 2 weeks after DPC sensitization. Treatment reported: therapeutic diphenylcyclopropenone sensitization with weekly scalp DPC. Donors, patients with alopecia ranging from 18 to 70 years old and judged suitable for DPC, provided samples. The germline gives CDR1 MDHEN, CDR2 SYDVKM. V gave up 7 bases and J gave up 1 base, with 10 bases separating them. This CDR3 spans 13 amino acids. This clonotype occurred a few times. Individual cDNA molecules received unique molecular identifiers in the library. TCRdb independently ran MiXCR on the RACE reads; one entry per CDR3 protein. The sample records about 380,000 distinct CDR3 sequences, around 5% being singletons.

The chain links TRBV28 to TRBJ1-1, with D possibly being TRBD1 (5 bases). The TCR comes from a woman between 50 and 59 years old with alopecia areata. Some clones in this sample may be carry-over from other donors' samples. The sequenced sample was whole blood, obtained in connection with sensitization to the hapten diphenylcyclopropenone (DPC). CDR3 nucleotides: TGTGCCAGCATGGTGGGGGGGAACACTGAAGCTTTCTTT. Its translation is CASMVGGNTEAFF.